These T cell receptor beta chains were read from a single sample in a study of T-cell memory formation after mild COVID-19. TCRdb re-called the 5' RACE reads with MiXCR, one entry per CDR3 protein. The table includes hundreds of thousands of distinct CDR3 sequences, approximately 23% detected once. The specimen was PBMCs or a T cell subset sorted from them (not recorded which). Receptors were obtained from an adult woman who had mild COVID-19 (a few samples of this study predate the infection). Cell type and time point are not known. CDR3s include the opening cysteine and the closing phenylalanine or tryptophan. Fields, in order: J gene, V gene, clone size, D gene, CDR3 DNA, CDR3 protein. A D gene is named only where the DNA matches it firmly. Some rows mark clone size as missing; the rest say once, few, many or name a class of expanded clone.

J gene: TRBJ1-5; V gene: TRBV4-2; clone size: NA; D gene: NA; CDR3 DNA: TGTGCCAGCAGCCAAGACGGGGATCTGATGCAGCCCCAGCATTTT; CDR3 protein: CASSQDGDLMQPQHF
J gene: TRBJ2-7; V gene: TRBV11-2; clone size: few; D gene: NA; CDR3 DNA: TGTGCCAGCAGCGTACTGAGCTCGACTTTCTACGAGCAGTACTTC; CDR3 protein: CASSVLSSTFYEQYF
J gene: TRBJ1-1; V gene: TRBV24-1; clone size: NA; D gene: NA; CDR3 DNA: TGTGCCACCAGTGATTTTCCGAACACTGAAGCTTTCTTT; CDR3 protein: CATSDFPNTEAFF
J gene: TRBJ2-3; V gene: TRBV20-1; clone size: NA; D gene: TRBD2; CDR3 DNA: TGCAGTCCCGTCAGCGGGGGTTCAGATACGCAGTATTTT; CDR3 protein: CSPVSGGSDTQYF
J gene: TRBJ2-1; V gene: TRBV20-1; clone size: NA; D gene: TRBD1; CDR3 DNA: TGCAGTGCTCCCGGGACAGGGGCTTTTAATGAGCAGTTCTTC; CDR3 protein: CSAPGTGAFNEQFF
J gene: TRBJ2-3; V gene: TRBV7-2; clone size: few; D gene: TRBD2; CDR3 DNA: TGTGCCAGCAGCCTACTGCGGGAGTGGGTCACAGATACGCAGTATTTT; CDR3 protein: CASSLLREWVTDTQYF
J gene: TRBJ2-2; V gene: TRBV19; clone size: NA; D gene: NA; CDR3 DNA: TGTGCCAGTAGTATCGGGTCCCTGATGGGCGGGGAGCTGTTTTTT; CDR3 protein: CASSIGSLMGGELFF
J gene: TRBJ2-7; V gene: TRBV7-3; clone size: few; D gene: NA; CDR3 DNA: TGTGCCAGCAGCTTAACGTCCGGGAACTACGAGCAGTACTTC; CDR3 protein: CASSLTSGNYEQYF
J gene: TRBJ2-2; V gene: TRBV12-3/TRBV12-4; clone size: NA; D gene: NA; CDR3 DNA: TGTGCCAGCAGTTGGCGACAGACTGCGAACACCGGGGAGCTGTTTTTT; CDR3 protein: CASSWRQTANTGELFF
J gene: TRBJ2-3; V gene: TRBV14; clone size: NA; D gene: TRBD1; CDR3 DNA: TGTGCCAGCAGCCAAGATATCCGAGACAGGGGCACAGATACGCAGTATTTT; CDR3 protein: CASSQDIRDRGTDTQYF
J gene: TRBJ2-3; V gene: TRBV5-1; clone size: few; D gene: NA; CDR3 DNA: TGCGCCAGCAGCTTGGACAGGCTCACAGATACGCAGTATTTT; CDR3 protein: CASSLDRLTDTQYF
J gene: TRBJ2-3; V gene: TRBV6-5; clone size: NA; D gene: TRBD2; CDR3 DNA: TGTGCCAGCAGTCCGAACCGGCTAGCGGGGTCAGATACGCAGTATTTT; CDR3 protein: CASSPNRLAGSDTQYF